This T cell receptor (beta chain) came from a study of T cell responses to AZD1222 COVID-19 vaccine. Study-wide results and caveats: Spike-wide coverage was observed for vaccine-associated CD4 TCRs, with dominant responses at 160-218 and 743-854.

Method: immunoSEQ multiplex PCR; TCRdb's copy keeps in-frame clones and lacks some. The table records about 120,000 clones, about nine tenths of them present only once. About this clone: Antigen: not known.

The germline gives CDR1 SGDLS, CDR2 YYNGEE. V lost 7 bases, J lost 6 bases, and 12 bases stayed unmatched. The length of the CDR3 is 15 residues. The starting material was peripheral blood, obtained on day 0 of AZD1222 vaccination. V is TRBV9 and J is TRBJ2-2, with 7 bases lining up with TRBD1. The sequence was obtained from an adult in good health. The CDR3 DNA reads as TGTGCCAGCCGTCGGGACAGTGGGAGTCCCGGGGAGCTGTTTTTT. Translation gives CASRRDSGSPGELFF.